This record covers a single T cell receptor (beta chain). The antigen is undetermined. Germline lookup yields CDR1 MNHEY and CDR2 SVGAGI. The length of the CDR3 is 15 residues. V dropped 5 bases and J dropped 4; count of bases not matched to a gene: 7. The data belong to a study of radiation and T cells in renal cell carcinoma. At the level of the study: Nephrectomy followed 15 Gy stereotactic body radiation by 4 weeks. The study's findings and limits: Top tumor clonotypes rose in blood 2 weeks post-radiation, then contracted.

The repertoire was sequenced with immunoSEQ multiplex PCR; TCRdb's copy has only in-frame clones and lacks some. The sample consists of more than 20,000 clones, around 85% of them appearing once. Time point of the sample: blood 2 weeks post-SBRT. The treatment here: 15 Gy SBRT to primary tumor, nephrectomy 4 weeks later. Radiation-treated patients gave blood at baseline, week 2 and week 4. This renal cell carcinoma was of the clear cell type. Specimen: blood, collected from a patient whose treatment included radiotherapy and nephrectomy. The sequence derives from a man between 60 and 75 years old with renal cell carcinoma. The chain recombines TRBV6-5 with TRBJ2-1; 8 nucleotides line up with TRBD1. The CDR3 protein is CASSRRDRMYNEQFF. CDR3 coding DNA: TGTGCCAGCAGTCGCCGGGACAGGATGTACAATGAGCAGTTCTTC.